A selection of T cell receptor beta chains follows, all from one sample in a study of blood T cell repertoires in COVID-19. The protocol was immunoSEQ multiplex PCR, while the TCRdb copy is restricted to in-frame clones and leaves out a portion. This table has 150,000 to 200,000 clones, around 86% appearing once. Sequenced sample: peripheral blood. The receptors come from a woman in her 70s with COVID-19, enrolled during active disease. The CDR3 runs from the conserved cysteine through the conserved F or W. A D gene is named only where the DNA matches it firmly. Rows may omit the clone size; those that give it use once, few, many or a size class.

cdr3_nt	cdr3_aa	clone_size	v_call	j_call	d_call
TGTGCCACCAGCAGAGTTCTCCGCGGGAATCAGCCCCAGCATTTT	CATSRVLRGNQPQHF	.	TRBV15	TRBJ1-5	.
TGTGCCAGCAGCCAGGGACTAGCGGGAACAGATACGCAGTATTTT	CASSQGLAGTDTQYF	.	TRBV14	TRBJ2-3	TRBD2
TGTGCCAGCAGCCCAAGGACTAGCGGGCGACATGCCAATGAGCAGTTCTTC	CASSPRTSGRHANEQFF	.	TRBV11-3	TRBJ2-1	TRBD2
TGTGCCAGCAGCTTGGTCACAGGGCAGGGGCAGCTGTTTTTT	CASSLVTGQGQLFF	.	TRBV5-6	TRBJ2-2	.
TGTGCCAGTAGAGCCCGACAGGCCACTAATGAAAAACTGTTTTTT	CASRARQATNEKLFF	.	TRBV19	TRBJ1-4	.
TGTGCCAGCAGTTTTAGGAGCCACGGGGGGGACGTCTATGGCTACACCTTC	CASSFRSHGGDVYGYTF	.	TRBV27	TRBJ1-2	.
TGTGCCAGCAGCCAAGAGCGGGCCTACGAGCAGTACTTC	CASSQERAYEQYF	once	TRBV4-2	TRBJ2-7	.
TGTGCCAGCAGCCCAGAGGGGACACCCTACTGGGGCACAGATACGCAGTATTTT	CASSPEGTPYWGTDTQYF	.	TRBV7-2	TRBJ2-3	.
TGCGCCAGCAGCTTTGAGGGACTAGACGCGACCGGGGAGCTGTTTTTT	CASSFEGLDATGELFF	.	TRBV5-1	TRBJ2-2	TRBD2
TGTGCCAGTAGGGACGGGATCATGAACACTGAAGCTTTCTTT	CASRDGIMNTEAFF	.	TRBV19	TRBJ1-1	.
TGTGCCAGCTCACCGGGGAGCCGAGACACTGAAGCTTTCTTT	CASSPGSRDTEAFF	.	TRBV18	TRBJ1-1	.
TGTGCCAGCGACCCGACAGGGAGCACAGATACGCAGTATTTT	CASDPTGSTDTQYF	.	TRBV19	TRBJ2-3	TRBD1
TGTGCCAGCATTCCCCGCGGCTCCTATAATTCACCCCTCCACTTT	CASIPRGSYNSPLHF	.	TRBV6-4	TRBJ1-6	.
TGCAGCGCCCCGGACAGGGGGCTTAGAGATGATGAGCAGTTCTTC	CSAPDRGLRDDEQFF	.	TRBV29-1	TRBJ2-1	TRBD1
TGTGCCAGCAGTTACAGTCAGGGGGTCGGTCAGCCCCAGCATTTT	CASSYSQGVGQPQHF	.	TRBV6-5	TRBJ1-5	TRBD1
TGTGCCAGCAGCCAACCGACTGGTTTAGAGACCCAGTACTTC	CASSQPTGLETQYF	few	TRBV4-2	TRBJ2-5	.
TGTGCCAGCAGCTTAGTAGGACTAGCGGGAGATGAGCAGTTCTTC	CASSLVGLAGDEQFF	.	TRBV7-2	TRBJ2-1	TRBD2
TGTGCCAGCAGCTTAACAGCAGGGACAGAAGCTTTCTTT	CASSLTAGTEAFF	many	TRBV7-3	TRBJ1-1	.
TGTGCCAGCAGTCCGGACAGGGTCGGTGGCTACACCTTC	CASSPDRVGGYTF	.	TRBV11-2	TRBJ1-2	TRBD1
TGTGCCAGCAGTCCGACAGGAGTCTACAATGAGCAGTTCTTC	CASSPTGVYNEQFF	.	TRBV27	TRBJ2-1	.
TGTGCCAGCAGCCCGGACTTTACAAGCACAGATACGCAGTATTTT	CASSPDFTSTDTQYF	.	TRBV5-5	TRBJ2-3	.
TGTGCCAGCAGCTCCCAGGCTCAGGGCTTGGGCTACACCTTC	CASSSQAQGLGYTF	.	TRBV5-4	TRBJ1-2	.
TGTGCCAGCAGTTACCGCAGCGGGGTTAACACCGGGGAGCTGTTTTTT	CASSYRSGVNTGELFF	.	TRBV6-2/TRBV6-3	TRBJ2-2	TRBD2